The 27 T cell receptor beta chains reported below all come from one sample, sequenced in a study of blood T cell repertoires in COVID-19. Only in-frame clones appear in the TCRdb table, and some are missing; sequencing was by immunoSEQ multiplex PCR. The repertoire consists of around 260,000 clones, with under 90% occurring once and the leading ten covering just under 0.95%. The specimen was peripheral blood. The receptors were sampled from a woman between 40 and 55 years old who had recovered from COVID-19.

The chain employs TRBV27 and TRBJ1-5, with D maybe TRBD1 (6 bases). Trimming left V 10 bases short and J 2 bases short, with 6 bases between. CDR1 MNHEY and CDR2 SMNVEV come from the germline V gene (reference sequence). This CDR3 spans 11 amino acids. The CDR3 DNA reads TGTGCCACAGGGGGCAATCAGCCCCAGCATTTT. Its protein is CATGGNQPQHF.

The chain carries TRBV2 and TRBJ2-1; D is possibly TRBD1 (6 bases). In germline, CDR1 is SNHLY, CDR2 FYNNEI. The length of the CDR3 is 18 residues. Trimming removed 0 bases from V and 5 bases from J, with 20 bases in between. The CDR3 DNA reads as TGTGCCAGCAGTGAAGCGCTTATCACCGGGACAAGTGACAATGAGCAGTTCTTC. Its translation is CASSEALITGTSDNEQFF.

The chain has TRBV7-9 and TRBJ2-7; 8 positions agree with TRBD2. The CDR3 consists of 14 residues. After removal of 7 bases from V and 3 bases from J, the junction contained 8 bases not matched to a gene. CDR1 and CDR2 from the germline V gene are SEHNR and FQNEAQ (reference sequence). The chain's CDR3 is CASTIAGSLYEQYF. The CDR3 coding sequence is TGTGCCAGCACAATAGCGGGGAGTCTCTACGAGCAGTACTTC.

The V call is TRBV7-6, the J call TRBJ2-7; no clear D gene. The CDR3 is 12 residues long. Germline CDR1 SGHVS, CDR2 FNYEAQ. V was trimmed by 5 bases and J by 3 bases, leaving 8 bases between them. CDR3 loop: CASSPNSYEQYF. DNA of the CDR3: TGTGCCAGCAGCCCCAACAGCTACGAGCAGTACTTC.

The chain is built from TRBV30 and TRBJ2-1, with TRBD2 matching 12 bases. Germline trimming cut 0 bases from V and 9 bases from J; bases unmatched to any gene: 6. The CDR3 has 15 amino acids. Per the germline V gene, CDR1 is GTSNPN and CDR2 is SVGIG (reference sequence). The chain's CDR3 is CAWSVLTSGSFEQFF. The CDR3 DNA follows: TGTGCCTGGAGTGTACTGACTAGCGGGAGTTTTGAGCAGTTCTTC.

The V and J genes are TRBV3-1 (or the pseudogene TRBV3-2) and TRBJ2-7, with 7 bases fitting TRBD1. The length of the CDR3 is 14 residues. V shed 3 bases, J shed 7 bases, and the junction held 9 bases outside the gene matches. Per germline, CDR1 LGHDT and CDR2 YNNKEL (reference sequence). CDR3 sequence reads: CASSQQGDRGEQYF. In DNA, the CDR3 is TGTGCCAGCAGCCAGCAGGGGGACCGCGGGGAGCAGTACTTC.

The chain is built from TRBV7-3 and TRBJ2-1, with a tentative D call TRBD2 (6 bases). In germline, CDR1 is SGHTA, CDR2 FQGTGA. V was pared by 0 bases and J by 1 base, with 10 bases between. CDR3 length: 16 amino acids. CDR3 amino acids: CASSLTRDPSYNEQFF. CDR3 sequence (DNA): TGTGCCAGCAGCTTAACGCGGGATCCTTCCTACAATGAGCAGTTCTTC. Using reference TRBV7-3 and TRBJ2-1 for the parts outside the CDR3, the full variable domain is GAGVSQTPSNKVTEKGKYVELRCDPISGHTALYWYRQSLGQGPEFLIYFQGTGAADDSGLPNDRFFAVRPEGSVSTLKIQRTERGDSAVYLCASSLTRDPSYNEQFFGPGTRLTVL.

This clone was observed once. The V and J genes are TRBV27 and TRBJ1-5, with unresolved D. This CDR3 comprises 17 residues. CDR1 is MNHEY, CDR2 SMNVEV, per germline (reference sequence). Trimming removed 6 bases at V and 0 bases at J, with 18 bases between. CDR3 residues: CASSPHRGGISNQPQHF. In nucleotides, the CDR3 is TGTGCCAGCAGCCCCCACCGCGGCGGTATTAGCAATCAGCCCCAGCATTTT.

The rearrangement joins TRBV7-9 to TRBJ2-1; possible D gene TRBD2, 5 bases. Germline CDR1 SEHNR, CDR2 FQNEAQ (reference sequence). V dropped 3 bases and J dropped 6 bases, with 9 bases sitting between them. The CDR3 loop spans 13 amino acids. CDR3 in DNA: TGTGCCAGCAGCTTGCAGAGCGGCAATGAGCAGTTCTTC. Translating it yields CASSLQSGNEQFF.

This chain links TRBV11-2 with TRBJ2-1, with D possibly matching TRBD1 (5 bases). Germline CDR1 SGHAT, CDR2 FQNNGV. This CDR3 has 15 amino acids. V lost 4 bases and J 2 bases, leaving 12 bases between the germline ends. CDR3 sequence reads: CASSSQGGAYNEQFF. The DNA of the CDR3 is TGTGCCAGCAGCTCGCAGGGTGGCGCCTACAATGAGCAGTTCTTC. The variable domain in full, completed from reference TRBV11-2 and TRBJ2-1, reads EAGVAQSPRYKIIEKRQSVAFWCNPISGHATLYWYQQILGQGPKLLIQFQNNGVVDDSQLPKDRFSAERLKGVDSTLKIQPAKLEDSAVYLCASSSQGGAYNEQFFGPGTRLTVL.

V is TRBV29-1 and J is TRBJ2-5; D call uncertain. The CDR3 contains 15 residues. CDR1 and CDR2 from the germline V gene are SQVTM and ANQGSEA. V lost 3 bases to trimming and J lost 4 bases, with 18 bases between them. For the CDR3, the DNA is TGCAGCGTTGACGCTGACGGTCCAAGCGTAGAGACCCAGTACTTC. Protein product: CSVDADGPSVETQYF. Drawing the rest from reference TRBV29-1 and TRBJ2-5, the complete variable domain is SAVISQKPSRDICQRGTSLTIQCQVDSQVTMMFWYRQQPGQSLTLIATANQGSEATYESGFVIDKFPISRPNLTFSTLTVSNMSPEDSSIYLCSVDADGPSVETQYFGPGTRLLVL.

The chain employs TRBV19 and TRBJ2-1; TRBD1 might be the D (6 bases). Trimming left V 3 bases short and J 5 bases short, with 11 bases between. This CDR3 has 14 residues. CDR1 is LNHDA, CDR2 SQIVND, per germline (reference sequence). The DNA of the CDR3 is TGTGCCAGTAGTATGCAGGGGAATCACAATGAGCAGTTCTTC. Its protein is CASSMQGNHNEQFF.

Here the CDR3 reads CASSQVAGVDHEQFF. The CDR3 DNA reads TGTGCCAGCAGCCAAGTAGCGGGAGTCGATCATGAGCAGTTCTTC. The chain joins TRBV14 to TRBJ2-1; 9 bases agree with TRBD2. Germline CDR1 SGHDN, CDR2 FVKESK. There are 15 residues in the CDR3. The V and J ends lost 1 base and 8 bases, in that order; junction bases with no gene match: 6.

The chain couples TRBV18 to TRBJ2-7, with D perhaps TRBD1 (6 bases). The CDR3 totals 14 residues. Between the trimmed V and J ends, which lost 6 bases and 4 bases, there was a span of 16 bases. Germline CDR1 reads KGHSH; CDR2 reads LQKENI. The CDR3 region has the DNA TGTGCCAGCTCGCCAACAGGGACCCCTTACGAGCAGTACTTC. This encodes CASSPTGTPYEQYF.

The gene calls are TRBV30 and TRBJ1-3, with 9 bases that match TRBD1. CDR3 length: 20 residues. J was trimmed by 1 base and V by 5 bases; bases with no gene match: 21. Germline V CDR1 and CDR2: GTSNPN, SVGIG (reference sequence). CDR3 region: CAWSSLRDRAVWASGNTIYF. CDR3 DNA sequence: TGTGCCTGGTCTTCTCTCCGGGACAGGGCTGTTTGGGCTTCTGGAAACACCATATATTTT.

The chain uses TRBV5-6 and TRBJ2-2; D remains unclear. The CDR3 is made up of 14 amino acids. Germline CDR1 reads SGHDT; CDR2 reads YYEEEE. Trimming took off 0 bases at V and 7 bases at J, with 10 bases between the two ends. DNA of the CDR3: TGTGCCAGCAGCTTGGAACGGGTAGACGGGGAGCTGTTTTTT. Translating gives CASSLERVDGELFF. The full variable domain, with the rest looked up from reference TRBV5-6 and TRBJ2-2, is DAGVTQSPTHLIKTRGQQVTLRCSPKSGHDTVSWYQQALGQGPQFIFQYYEEEERQRGNFPDRFSGHQFPNYSSELNVNALLLGDSALYLCASSLERVDGELFFGEGSRLTVL.

The chain uses TRBV27 and TRBJ1-4; tentative D call: TRBD1 (5 bases). This CDR3 is 15 amino acids long. Trimming removed 3 bases at V and 5 bases at J, with 13 bases between. Germline values: CDR1 MNHEY, CDR2 SMNVEV (reference sequence). The CDR3 sequence is CASSLGGTENEKLFF. CDR3 nucleotides: TGTGCCAGCAGTTTGGGAGGGACGGAAAATGAAAAACTGTTTTTT.

As DNA, the CDR3 is TGTGCCAGCTCACCACTGTGGGATTCCGGGACTAGGGGCGATACGCAGTATTTT. This codes for CASSPLWDSGTRGDTQYF. This chain joins TRBV18 and TRBJ2-3, with TRBD2 matching over 8 bases. Germline CDR1 is KGHSH and CDR2 is LQKENI. V gave up 1 base and J gave up 6 bases; unmatched junction bases: 15. CDR3 length equals 18 residues.

The chain uses TRBV5-4 and TRBJ2-3; 14 bases fit TRBD2. Germline lookup yields CDR1 SGHNT and CDR2 YYREEE (reference sequence). CDR3 size: 16 residues. V was pared by 4 bases and J by 4 bases, with 5 bases of the junction left unmatched. The CDR3 loop reads CASSPGTSGSADTQYF. The CDR3 DNA sequence: TGTGCCAGCAGCCCCGGGACTAGCGGGAGCGCAGATACGCAGTATTTT. Filled out from reference TRBV5-4 and TRBJ2-3, the complete variable domain reads ETGVTQSPTHLIKTRGQQVTLRCSSQSGHNTVSWYQQALGQGPQFIFQYYREEENGRGNFPPRFSGLQFPNYSSELNVNALELDDSALYLCASSPGTSGSADTQYFGPGTRLTVL.

In this sample, this clone turned up once. The genes are TRBV18 and TRBJ2-7, with 9 bases identical to TRBD1. Germline CDR1 is KGHSH and CDR2 is LQKENI. Trimming removed 5 bases from V and 3 bases from J; junction bases left unmatched: 11. The CDR3 has 16 residues. The CDR3 is CASSSGTGLVGYEQYF. In DNA, the CDR3 is TGTGCCAGCTCATCCGGGACAGGGTTAGTGGGCTACGAGCAGTACTTC.

The gene calls are TRBV6-5 and TRBJ2-3; TRBD2 matches 11 bases. The V gene end was trimmed by 8 bases and the J gene end by 2 bases; junction bases not matched to a gene: 6. Germline V CDR1 and CDR2: MNHEY, SVGAGI. CDR3 size: 15 residues. CDR3 residues: CASGTSGPYTDTQYF. CDR3 DNA: TGTGCCAGCGGGACTAGCGGTCCCTACACAGATACGCAGTATTTT.

This rearrangement joins TRBV7-9 to TRBJ2-1; unclear D gene. Germline V CDR1 and CDR2: SEHNR, FQNEAQ (reference sequence). CDR3 length: 16 residues. Trimming took off 2 bases at V and 8 bases at J, with 19 bases between the two ends. Here the CDR3 reads CASSLLDFSILDEQFF. The CDR3 bases are TGTGCCAGCAGCTTATTAGACTTCAGTATCCTCGATGAGCAGTTCTTC.

The gene calls are TRBV19 and TRBJ1-2; D is possibly TRBD1 (6 bases). There are 12 residues in the CDR3. Germline lookup yields CDR1 LNHDA and CDR2 SQIVND (reference sequence). Trimming pared 5 bases from V and 3 bases from J, leaving 7 bases between. Here the CDR3 reads CASSGQYYGYTF. CDR3 sequence (DNA): TGTGCCAGTAGTGGACAGTACTATGGCTACACCTTC. Full variable domain (rest looked up from reference TRBV19 and TRBJ1-2): DGGITQSPKYLFRKEGQNVTLSCEQNLNHDAMYWYRQDPGQGLRLIYYSQIVNDFQKGDIAEGYSVSREKKESFPLTVTSAQKNPTAFYLCASSGQYYGYTFGSGTRLTVV.

The chain couples TRBV30 to TRBJ2-7, with a possible D match to TRBD2 (5 bases). CDR1 is GTSNPN and CDR2 is SVGIG in the germline V gene (reference sequence). The CDR3 sequence is 12 residues long. V lost 4 bases and J lost 0, with 7 bases in between. The CDR3 DNA reads TGTGCCTGGAAAGCGGCCTCCTACGAGCAGTACTTC. This encodes CAWKAASYEQYF.

This sequence joins TRBV12-3 or TRBV12-4 and TRBJ2-3, with D unclear. V lost 3 bases to trimming and J lost 3 bases, with 7 bases between them. The CDR3 length is 13 residues. CDR3 nucleotides: TGTGCCAGCAGTTTTGGTAGAACAGATACGCAGTATTTT. Translating gives CASSFGRTDTQYF.

V gene TRBV5-1 combines with J gene TRBJ1-4; 7 bases align to TRBD1. The length of the CDR3 is 15 residues. V was clipped by 0 bases and J by 4 bases; unmatched bases: 3. Germline CDR1 and CDR2: SGHRS and YFSETQ. The CDR3 loop reads CASSLATGSNEKLFF. DNA of the CDR3: TGCGCCAGCAGCTTGGCGACAGGGAGTAATGAAAAACTGTTTTTT.

CDR3 nucleotides: TGTGCCAGCAGTTACGATTCGTCAGCGCGTGAAAAACTGTTTTTT. It is translated as CASSYDSSAREKLFF. The chain uses TRBV6-5 and TRBJ1-4, with D hard to call. The CDR3 runs 15 residues. Germline-derived CDR1 and CDR2 are MNHEY and SVGAGI. V lost 2 bases and J lost 7, with 14 bases in between.